This T cell receptor beta chain was sequenced during a study of cytomegalovirus exposure and HLA in healthy donors. Turning to the study itself: The early release's HLA-typed donors yielded some 85 million unique TCRs.

A note on this clone: Antigen specificity is unknown.

It was with 60 Vbeta and 13 Jbeta primers that the PCR ran. The repertoire was sequenced with immunoSEQ multiplex PCR; TCRdb's copy has only in-frame clones and lacks some. The sample has over 95,000 clones, over 75% seen once. V trimming: 7 bases; J trimming: 5 bases; junction bases outside the gene matches: 6. CDR3 length: 14 residues. Looked up from germline, CDR1 is MNHNS and CDR2 is SASEGT. General study results and limits: Later analysis showed TCR association rates varying by HLA locus, highest for DRB1 and lowest for HLA-C. As confirmed in vitro, a few CMV-associated chains were specific for CMV antigens. It was only CMV serostatus that was available as immune exposure information.

The chain employs TRBV6-1 and TRBJ1-1; 11 bases fit TRBD1. The sequence derives from a young woman in good health and CMV-seropositive. Sequences were obtained from PBMCs. CDR3 residues: CASNSDRGRTEAFF. CDR3 bases: TGTGCCAGCAACTCGGACAGGGGGCGAACTGAAGCTTTCTTT.